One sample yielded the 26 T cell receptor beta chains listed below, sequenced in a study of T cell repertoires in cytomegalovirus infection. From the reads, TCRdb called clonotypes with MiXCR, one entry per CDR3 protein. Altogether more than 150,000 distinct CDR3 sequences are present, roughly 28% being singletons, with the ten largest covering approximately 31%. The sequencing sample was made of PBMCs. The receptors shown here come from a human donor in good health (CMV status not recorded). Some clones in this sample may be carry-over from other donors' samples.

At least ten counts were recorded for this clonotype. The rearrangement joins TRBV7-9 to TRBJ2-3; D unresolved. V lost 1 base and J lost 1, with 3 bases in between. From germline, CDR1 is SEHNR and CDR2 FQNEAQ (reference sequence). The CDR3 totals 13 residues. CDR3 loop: CASSLVGTDTQYF. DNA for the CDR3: TGTGCCAGCAGCTTAGTGGGCACAGATACGCAGTATTTT.

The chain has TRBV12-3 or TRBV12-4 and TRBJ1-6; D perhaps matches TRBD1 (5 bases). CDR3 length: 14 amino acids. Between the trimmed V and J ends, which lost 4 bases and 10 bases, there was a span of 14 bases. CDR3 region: CASSSGTSGSPLHF. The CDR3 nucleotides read TGTGCCAGCAGTTCCGGGACCTCCGGGTCACCCCTCCACTTT.

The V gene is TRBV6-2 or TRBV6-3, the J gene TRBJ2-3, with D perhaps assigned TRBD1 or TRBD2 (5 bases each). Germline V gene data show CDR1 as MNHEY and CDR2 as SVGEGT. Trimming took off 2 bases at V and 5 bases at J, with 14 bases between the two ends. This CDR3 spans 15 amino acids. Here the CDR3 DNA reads TGTGCCAGCAGTTACGGATCTTCTGGGGGAGATACGCAGTATTTT. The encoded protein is CASSYGSSGGDTQYF.

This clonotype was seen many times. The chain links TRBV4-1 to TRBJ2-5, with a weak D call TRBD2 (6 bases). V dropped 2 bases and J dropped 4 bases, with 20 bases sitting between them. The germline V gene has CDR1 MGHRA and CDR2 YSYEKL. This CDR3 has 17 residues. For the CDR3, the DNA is TGCGCCAGCAGCCAACTAACCGGGGGAGTTAGGGGAGAGACCCAGTACTTC. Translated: CASSQLTGGVRGETQYF.

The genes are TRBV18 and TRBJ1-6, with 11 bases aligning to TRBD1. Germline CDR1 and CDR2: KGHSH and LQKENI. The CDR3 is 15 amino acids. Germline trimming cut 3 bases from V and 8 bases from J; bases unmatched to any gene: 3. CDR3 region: CASSPVGQGDSPLHF. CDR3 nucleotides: TGTGCCAGCTCACCTGTGGGACAGGGGGATTCACCCCTCCACTTT.

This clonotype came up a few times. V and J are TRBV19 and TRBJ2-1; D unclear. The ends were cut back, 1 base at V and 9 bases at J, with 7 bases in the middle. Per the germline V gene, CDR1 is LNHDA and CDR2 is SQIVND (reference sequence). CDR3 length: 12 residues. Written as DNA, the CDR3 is TGTGCCAGTAGTATAGGGTTTTCTGAGCAGTTCTTC. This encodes CASSIGFSEQFF.

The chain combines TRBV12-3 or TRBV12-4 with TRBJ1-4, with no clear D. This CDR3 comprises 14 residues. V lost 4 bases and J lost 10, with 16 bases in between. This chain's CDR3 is CASSSSPGSGKLFF. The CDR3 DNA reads TGTGCCAGCAGTTCAAGTCCGGGAAGTGGAAAACTGTTTTTT.

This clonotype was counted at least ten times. This CDR3 reads CASSLGEGARSPLHF. CDR3 in DNA: TGTGCCAGCAGCTTAGGAGAGGGGGCGCGGTCACCCCTCCACTTT. The chain couples TRBV7-2 to TRBJ1-6; 7 positions agree with TRBD1. The V segment lost 1 base and the J segment 10 bases; nucleotides outside the gene matches: 7. The CDR3 runs 15 residues. Germline CDR1 is SGHTA and CDR2 is FQGNSA.

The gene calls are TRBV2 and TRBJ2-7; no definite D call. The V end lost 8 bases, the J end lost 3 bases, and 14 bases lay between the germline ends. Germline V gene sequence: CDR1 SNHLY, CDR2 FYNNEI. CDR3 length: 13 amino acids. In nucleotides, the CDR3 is TGTGCCAGCTCCTCTGCCTCGTTCTACGAGCAGTACTTC. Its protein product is CASSSASFYEQYF. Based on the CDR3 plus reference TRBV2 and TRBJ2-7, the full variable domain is EPEVTQTPSHQVTQMGQEVILRCVPISNHLYFYWYRQILGQKVEFLVSFYNNEISEKSEIFDDQFSVERPDGSNFTLKIRSTKLEDSAMYFCASSSASFYEQYFGPGTRLTVT.

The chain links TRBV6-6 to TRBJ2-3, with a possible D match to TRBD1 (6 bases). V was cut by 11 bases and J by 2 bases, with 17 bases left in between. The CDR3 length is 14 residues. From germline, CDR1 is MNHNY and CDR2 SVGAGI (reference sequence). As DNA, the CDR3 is TGTGCCGTAAGGGGCAGGGGAAACACAGATACGCAGTATTTT. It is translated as CAVRGRGNTDTQYF.

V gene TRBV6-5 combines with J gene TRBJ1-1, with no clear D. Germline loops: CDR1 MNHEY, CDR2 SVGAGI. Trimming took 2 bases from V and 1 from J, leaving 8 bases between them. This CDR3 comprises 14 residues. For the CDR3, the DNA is TGTGCCAGCAGTTACATCCCTGGGAACACTGAAGCTTTCTTT. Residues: CASSYIPGNTEAFF.

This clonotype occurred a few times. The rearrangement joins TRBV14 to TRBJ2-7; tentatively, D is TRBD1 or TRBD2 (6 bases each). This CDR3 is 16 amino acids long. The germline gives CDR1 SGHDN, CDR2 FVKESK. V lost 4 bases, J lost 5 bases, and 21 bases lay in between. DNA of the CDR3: TGTGCCAGCAGCCTCGGAGGGGGGACACCTTGGGACGAGCAGTACTTC. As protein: CASSLGGGTPWDEQYF.

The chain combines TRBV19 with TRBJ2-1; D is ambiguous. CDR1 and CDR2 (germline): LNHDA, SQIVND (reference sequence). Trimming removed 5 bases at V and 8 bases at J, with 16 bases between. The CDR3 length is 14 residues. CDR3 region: CASSPRERNDEQFF. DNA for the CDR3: TGTGCCAGTAGTCCCCGTGAGCGCAACGATGAGCAGTTCTTC.

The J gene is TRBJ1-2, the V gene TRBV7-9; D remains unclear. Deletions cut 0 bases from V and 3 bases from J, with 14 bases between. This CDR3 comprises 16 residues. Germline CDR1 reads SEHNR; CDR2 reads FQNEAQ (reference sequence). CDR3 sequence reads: CASSLADAGPYYGYTF. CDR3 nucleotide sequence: TGTGCCAGCAGCTTAGCGGACGCAGGCCCCTACTATGGCTACACCTTC.

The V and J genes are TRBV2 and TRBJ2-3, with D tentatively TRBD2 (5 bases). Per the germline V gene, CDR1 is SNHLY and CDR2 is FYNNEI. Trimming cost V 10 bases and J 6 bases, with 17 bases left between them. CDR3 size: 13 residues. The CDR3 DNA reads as TGTGCCACTCGGGAATCCGTGGGGGATACGCAGTATTTT. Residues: CATRESVGDTQYF.

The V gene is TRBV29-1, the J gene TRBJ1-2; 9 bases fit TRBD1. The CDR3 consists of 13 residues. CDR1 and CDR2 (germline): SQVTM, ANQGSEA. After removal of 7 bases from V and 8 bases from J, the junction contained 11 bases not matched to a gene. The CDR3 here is CSAPGTGLTGYTF. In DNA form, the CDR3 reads TGCAGCGCCCCCGGGACAGGGCTGACGGGCTACACCTTC. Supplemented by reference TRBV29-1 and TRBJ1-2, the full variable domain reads SAVISQKPSRDICQRGTSLTIQCQVDSQVTMMFWYRQQPGQSLTLIATANQGSEATYESGFVIDKFPISRPNLTFSTLTVSNMSPEDSSIYLCSAPGTGLTGYTFGSGTRLTVV.

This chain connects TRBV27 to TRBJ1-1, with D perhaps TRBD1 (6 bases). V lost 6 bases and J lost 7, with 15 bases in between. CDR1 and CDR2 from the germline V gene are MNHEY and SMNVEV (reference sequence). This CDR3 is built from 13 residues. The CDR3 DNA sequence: TGTGCCAGCAGACCTACAGGGTTAAGTGAAGCTTTCTTT. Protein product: CASRPTGLSEAFF.

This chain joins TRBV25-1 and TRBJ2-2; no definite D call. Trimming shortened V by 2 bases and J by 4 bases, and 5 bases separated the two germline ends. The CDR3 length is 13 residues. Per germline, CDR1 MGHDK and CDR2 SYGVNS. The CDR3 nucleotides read TGTGCCAGCAGTGAAACCACCACCGGGGAGCTGTTTTTT. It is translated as CASSETTTGELFF. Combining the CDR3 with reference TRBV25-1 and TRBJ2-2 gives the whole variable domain EADIYQTPRYLVIGTGKKITLECSQTMGHDKMYWYQQDPGMELHLIHYSYGVNSTEKGDLSSESTVSRIRTEHFPLTLESARPSHTSQYLCASSETTTGELFFGEGSRLTVL.

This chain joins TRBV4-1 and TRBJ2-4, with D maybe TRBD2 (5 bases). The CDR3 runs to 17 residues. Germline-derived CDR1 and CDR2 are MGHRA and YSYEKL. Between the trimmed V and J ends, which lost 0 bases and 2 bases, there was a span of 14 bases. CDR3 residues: CASSQDQWPGTKNIQYF. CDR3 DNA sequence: TGCGCCAGCAGCCAAGATCAGTGGCCGGGGACCAAAAACATTCAGTACTTC.

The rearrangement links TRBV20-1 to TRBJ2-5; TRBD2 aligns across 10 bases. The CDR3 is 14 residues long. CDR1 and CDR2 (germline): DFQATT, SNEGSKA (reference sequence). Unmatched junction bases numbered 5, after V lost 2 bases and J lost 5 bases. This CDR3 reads CSARLAGDPETQYF. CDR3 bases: TGCAGTGCTAGACTAGCGGGGGATCCGGAGACCCAGTACTTC.

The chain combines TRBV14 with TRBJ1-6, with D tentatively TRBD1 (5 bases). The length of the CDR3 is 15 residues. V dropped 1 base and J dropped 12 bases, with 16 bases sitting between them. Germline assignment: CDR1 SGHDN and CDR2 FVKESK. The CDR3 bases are TGTGCCAGCAGCCAAGGAGCAACAGGCTGGAGACCCCTCCACTTT. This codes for CASSQGATGWRPLHF.

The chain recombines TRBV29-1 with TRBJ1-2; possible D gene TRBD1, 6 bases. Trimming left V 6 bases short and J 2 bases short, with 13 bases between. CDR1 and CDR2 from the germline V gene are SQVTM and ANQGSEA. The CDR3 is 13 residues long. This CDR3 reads CSVGTTGNYGYTF. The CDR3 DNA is TGCAGCGTGGGCACCACAGGGAACTATGGCTACACCTTC. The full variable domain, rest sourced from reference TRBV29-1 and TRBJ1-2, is SAVISQKPSRDICQRGTSLTIQCQVDSQVTMMFWYRQQPGQSLTLIATANQGSEATYESGFVIDKFPISRPNLTFSTLTVSNMSPEDSSIYLCSVGTTGNYGYTFGSGTRLTVV.

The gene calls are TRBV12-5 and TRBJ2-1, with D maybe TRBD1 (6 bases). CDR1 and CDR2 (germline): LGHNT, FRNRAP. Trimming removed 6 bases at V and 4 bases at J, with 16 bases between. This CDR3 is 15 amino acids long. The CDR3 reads CASGAGTTFYNEQFF. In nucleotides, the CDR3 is TGTGCTAGTGGAGCCGGGACAACTTTTTACAATGAGCAGTTCTTC.

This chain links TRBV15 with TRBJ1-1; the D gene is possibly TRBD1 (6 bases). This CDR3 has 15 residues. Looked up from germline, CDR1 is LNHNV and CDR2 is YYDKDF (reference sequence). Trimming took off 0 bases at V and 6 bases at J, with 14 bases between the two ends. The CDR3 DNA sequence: TGTGCCACCAGCAGAGAAGCAGGGGAAGTCGCTGAAGCTTTCTTT. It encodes CATSREAGEVAEAFF.

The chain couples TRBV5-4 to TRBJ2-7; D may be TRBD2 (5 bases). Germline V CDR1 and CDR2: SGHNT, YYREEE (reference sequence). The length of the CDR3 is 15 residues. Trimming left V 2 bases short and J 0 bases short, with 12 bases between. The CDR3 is CASSLRGLSSYEQYF. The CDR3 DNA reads TGTGCCAGCAGCTTACGGGGTTTGAGCTCCTACGAGCAGTACTTC.

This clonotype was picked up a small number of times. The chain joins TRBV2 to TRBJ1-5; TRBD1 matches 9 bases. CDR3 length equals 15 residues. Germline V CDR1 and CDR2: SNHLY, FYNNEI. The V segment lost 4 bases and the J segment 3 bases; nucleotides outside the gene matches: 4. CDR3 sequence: CASSVTGGDNQPQHF. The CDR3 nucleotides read TGTGCCAGCAGTGTGACAGGGGGTGACAATCAGCCCCAGCATTTT.